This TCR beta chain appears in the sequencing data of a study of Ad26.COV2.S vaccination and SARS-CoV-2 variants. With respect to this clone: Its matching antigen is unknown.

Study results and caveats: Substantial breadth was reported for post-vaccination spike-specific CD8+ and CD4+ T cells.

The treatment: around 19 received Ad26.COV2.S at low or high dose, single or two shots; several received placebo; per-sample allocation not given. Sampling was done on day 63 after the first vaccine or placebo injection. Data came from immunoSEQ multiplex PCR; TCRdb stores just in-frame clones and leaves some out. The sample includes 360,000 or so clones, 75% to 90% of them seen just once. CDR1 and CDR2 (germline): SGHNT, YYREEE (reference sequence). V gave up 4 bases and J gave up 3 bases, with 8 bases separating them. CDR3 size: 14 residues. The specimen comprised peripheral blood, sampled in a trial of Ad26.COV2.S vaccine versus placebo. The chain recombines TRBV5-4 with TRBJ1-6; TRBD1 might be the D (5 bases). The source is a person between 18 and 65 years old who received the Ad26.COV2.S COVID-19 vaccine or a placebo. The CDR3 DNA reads TGTGCCAGCAGCCGGGACGACTATAATTCACCCCTCCACTTT. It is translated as CASSRDDYNSPLHF.